This entry lists 13 T cell receptor beta chains sequenced from one sample in a study of OX40 agonist ivuxolimab in advanced cancers. Data came from immunoSEQ multiplex PCR; TCRdb stores just in-frame clones and leaves some out. The data hold approximately 90,000 clones, with 87% observed a single time. The specimen comprised CD4+ or CD8+ T cells sorted from blood, sampled in a trial of the OX40 agonist ivuxolimab. The receptors shown here come from an adult with an advanced solid tumor such as melanoma, head and neck, liver or kidney cancer.

The chain uses TRBV4-3 and TRBJ2-2; D not resolved. The V gene lost 1 base and the J gene lost 0 bases, with 9 bases spanning the gap. This CDR3 region has 16 residues. Germline-derived CDR1 and CDR2 are LGHNA and YSLEER. For the CDR3, the DNA is TGCGCCAGCAGCCAAGTAAGAGCATCGAACACCGGGGAGCTGTTTTTT. Residues: CASSQVRASNTGELFF.

V and J are TRBV19 and TRBJ2-7; 7 bases fit TRBD1. CDR1 and CDR2 from the germline V gene are LNHDA and SQIVND (reference sequence). V was clipped by 5 bases and J by 6 bases; unmatched bases: 13. The CDR3 is made up of 15 amino acids. The CDR3 loop is CASSLNRGAISEQYF. As DNA, the CDR3 is TGTGCCAGTAGTCTCAACAGGGGAGCTATAAGCGAGCAGTACTTC.

This chain links TRBV5-8 with TRBJ2-7; 9 bases are a match to TRBD1. The CDR3 is 15 residues long. Losses at the gene ends were 0 bases for V and 6 bases for J; bases not matched to a gene: 7. Germline assignment: CDR1 SGHTS and CDR2 YDEGEE. The CDR3 spells CASSLGGQGLGEQYV. In DNA form, the CDR3 reads TGTGCCAGCAGCTTGGGAGGACAGGGGTTAGGCGAGCAGTACGTC.

A note on this clone: Compared with germline, one end of the junction differs, possibly owing to a read error. The chain recombines TRBV25-1 with TRBJ2-2, with D perhaps assigned TRBD1 or TRBD2 (5 bases each). The CDR3 spans 15 residues. Germline CDR1 reads MGHDK; CDR2 reads SYGVNS. The CDR3 protein is CASSTPDNEHRGAVF. The CDR3 DNA reads as TGTGCCAGCAGTACCCCGGACAATGAACACCGGGGAGCTGTTTTT.

This chain connects TRBV4-3 to TRBJ1-5, with TRBD1 identical over 7 bases. From germline, CDR1 is LGHNA and CDR2 YSLEER. This CDR3 has 16 amino acids. V dropped 2 bases and J dropped 5; count of bases not matched to a gene: 9. DNA of the CDR3: TGCGCCAGCAGCCAATCCCCGGGACAGTCCGATCAGCCCCAGCATTTT. Its translation: CASSQSPGQSDQPQHF.

The genes are TRBV14 and TRBJ2-3; D is possibly TRBD2 (6 bases). Germline CDR1 SGHDN, CDR2 FVKESK. V lost 5 bases and J lost 0, with 12 bases in between. The length of the CDR3 is 15 residues. CDR3 region: CASSEGTRSTDTQYF. As DNA, the CDR3 is TGTGCCAGCAGCGAAGGGACTCGGAGCACAGATACGCAGTATTTT.

The rearrangement uses TRBV10-3 and TRBJ1-5; D is unresolved. This CDR3 spans 13 amino acids. Between the trimmed V and J ends, which lost 7 bases and 0 bases, there was a span of 7 bases. CDR1 is ENHRY and CDR2 is SYGVKD in the germline V gene. The CDR3 DNA reads TGTGCCATCACAGAATATAGCAATCAGCCCCAGCATTTT. It is translated as CAITEYSNQPQHF.

V gene TRBV7-2 combines with J gene TRBJ2-3, with 15 bases that match TRBD2. The CDR3 sequence is 17 residues long. V lost 5 bases, J lost 3 bases, and 6 bases stayed unmatched. Germline V gives CDR1 SGHTA, CDR2 FQGNSA. The CDR3 sequence: CASSPRTSGRATDTQYF. The CDR3 DNA follows: TGTGCCAGCAGCCCTCGGACTAGCGGGAGGGCGACAGATACGCAGTATTTT.

This clone was detected once. The chain carries TRBV5-4 and TRBJ1-3; D is undetermined. The V gene's germline CDR1 is SGHNT and CDR2 YYREEE (reference sequence). CDR3 length: 14 residues. Trimming took 0 bases from V and 2 from J, leaving 6 bases between them. The CDR3 nucleotides are TGTGCCAGCAGCTTGGGTTCACCTGGAAACACCATATATTTT. It is translated as CASSLGSPGNTIYF.

The rearrangement links TRBV7-9 to TRBJ2-3, with D tentatively TRBD2 (6 bases). V lost 2 bases, J lost 5 bases, and 11 bases lay in between. The CDR3 spans 14 residues. The germline gives CDR1 SEHNR, CDR2 FQNEAQ (reference sequence). CDR3 nucleotides: TGTGCCAGCAGCTTATTCGGGAGTATAGATACGCAGTATTTT. It is translated as CASSLFGSIDTQYF.

This chain joins TRBV6-5 and TRBJ1-5; perhaps TRBD1 as D (6 bases). From germline, CDR1 is MNHEY and CDR2 SVGAGI. The V and J ends lost 0 bases and 7 bases respectively, with 10 bases between them. The CDR3 has 14 amino acids. CDR3 coding DNA: TGTGCCAGCAGTTACTCAACAGGGATACAGCCCCAGCATTTT. It yields the protein CASSYSTGIQPQHF.

The chain uses TRBV10-3 and TRBJ2-5, with 9 bases that match TRBD2. In germline, CDR1 is ENHRY, CDR2 SYGVKD. Trimming at V came to 6 bases and at J to 5 bases, leaving 4 bases not matched to a gene. CDR3 length: 13 amino acids. The CDR3 loop reads CAISGTSWETQYF. CDR3 nucleotide sequence: TGTGCCATCAGCGGGACTAGCTGGGAGACCCAGTACTTC.

This clone has a single count. As DNA, the CDR3 is TGTGCCAGCAAAAAACAGGACACTGAAGCTTTCTTT. Residues: CASKKQDTEAFF. V usage is TRBV11-3 and J usage is TRBJ1-1; D might be TRBD1 (5 bases). V was pared by 7 bases and J by 3 bases, with 9 bases between. Germline CDR1 reads SGHNT; CDR2 reads YENEEA. The CDR3 runs 12 residues.